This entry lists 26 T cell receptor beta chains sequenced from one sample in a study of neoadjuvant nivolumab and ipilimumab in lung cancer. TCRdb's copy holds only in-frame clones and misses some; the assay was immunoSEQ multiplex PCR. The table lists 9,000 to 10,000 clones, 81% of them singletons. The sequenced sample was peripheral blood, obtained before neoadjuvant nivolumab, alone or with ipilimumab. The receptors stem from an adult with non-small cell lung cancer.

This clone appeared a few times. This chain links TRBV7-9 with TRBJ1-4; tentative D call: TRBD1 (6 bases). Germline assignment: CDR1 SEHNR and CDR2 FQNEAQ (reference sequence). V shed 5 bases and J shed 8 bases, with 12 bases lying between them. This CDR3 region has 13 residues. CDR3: CASSNQGWEKLFF. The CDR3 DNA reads TGTGCCAGCAGCAATCAGGGGTGGGAAAAACTGTTTTTT.

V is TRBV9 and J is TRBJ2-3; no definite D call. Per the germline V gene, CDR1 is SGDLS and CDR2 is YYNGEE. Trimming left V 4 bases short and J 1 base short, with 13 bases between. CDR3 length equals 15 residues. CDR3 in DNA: TGTGCCAGCAGCCCAGGAGACCTTCGCACAGATACGCAGTATTTT. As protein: CASSPGDLRTDTQYF.

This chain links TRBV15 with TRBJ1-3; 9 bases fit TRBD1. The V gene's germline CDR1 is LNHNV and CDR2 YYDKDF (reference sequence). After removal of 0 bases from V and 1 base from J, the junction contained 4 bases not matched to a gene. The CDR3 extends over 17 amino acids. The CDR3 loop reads CATSRDPTGGSGNTIYF. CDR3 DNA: TGTGCCACCAGCAGAGACCCGACAGGGGGATCTGGAAACACCATATATTTT.

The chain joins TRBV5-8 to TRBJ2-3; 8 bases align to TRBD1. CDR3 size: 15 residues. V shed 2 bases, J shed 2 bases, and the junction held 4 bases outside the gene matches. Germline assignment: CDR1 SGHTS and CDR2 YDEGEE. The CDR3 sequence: CASSFGQGATDTQYF. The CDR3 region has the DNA TGTGCCAGCAGCTTTGGCCAGGGGGCCACAGATACGCAGTATTTT.

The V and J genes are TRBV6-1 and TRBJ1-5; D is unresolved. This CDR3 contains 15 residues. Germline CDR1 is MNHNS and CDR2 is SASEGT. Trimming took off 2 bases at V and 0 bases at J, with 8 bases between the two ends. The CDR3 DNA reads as TGTGCCAGCAGTGAATTGTGGGGTAGCAATCAGCCCCAGCATTTT. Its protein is CASSELWGSNQPQHF.

The CDR3 nucleotides read TGTGCCAGCAGCTTCATTCCGGGGGCGCAAGGGGCCAACGTCCTGACTTTC. Its translation is CASSFIPGAQGANVLTF. This chain links TRBV7-3 with TRBJ2-6; either TRBD1 or TRBD2 may fit D (6 bases each). The ends were cut back, 3 bases at V and 4 bases at J, with 16 bases in the middle. Germline CDR1 SGHTA, CDR2 FQGTGA. This CDR3 is built from 17 residues.

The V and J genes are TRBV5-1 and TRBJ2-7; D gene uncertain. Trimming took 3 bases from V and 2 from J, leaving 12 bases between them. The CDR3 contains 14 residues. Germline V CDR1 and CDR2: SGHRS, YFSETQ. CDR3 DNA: TGCGCCAGCAGCTCAAGTGCCAAGACCTACGAGCAGTACTTC. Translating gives CASSSSAKTYEQYF.

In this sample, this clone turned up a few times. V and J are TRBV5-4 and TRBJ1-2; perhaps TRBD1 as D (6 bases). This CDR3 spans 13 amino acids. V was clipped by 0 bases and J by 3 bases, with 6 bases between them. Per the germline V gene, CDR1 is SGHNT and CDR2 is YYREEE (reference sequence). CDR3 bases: TGTGCCAGCAGCTTGGGGGGGCACTATGGCTACACCTTC. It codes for CASSLGGHYGYTF.

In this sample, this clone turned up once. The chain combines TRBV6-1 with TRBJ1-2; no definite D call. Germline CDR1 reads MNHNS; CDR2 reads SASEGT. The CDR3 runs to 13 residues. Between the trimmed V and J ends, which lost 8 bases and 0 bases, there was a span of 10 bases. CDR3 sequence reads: CASEELANYGYTF. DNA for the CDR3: TGTGCCAGCGAAGAATTAGCTAACTATGGCTACACCTTC.

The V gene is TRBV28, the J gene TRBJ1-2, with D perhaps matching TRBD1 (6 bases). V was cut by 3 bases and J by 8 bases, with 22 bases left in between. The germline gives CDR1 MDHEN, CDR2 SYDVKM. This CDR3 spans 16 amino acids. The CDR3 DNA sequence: TGTGCCAGCAGTTTCTCATTTCTGGGGGGGCGCGTGGGCTACACCTTC. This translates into CASSFSFLGGRVGYTF.

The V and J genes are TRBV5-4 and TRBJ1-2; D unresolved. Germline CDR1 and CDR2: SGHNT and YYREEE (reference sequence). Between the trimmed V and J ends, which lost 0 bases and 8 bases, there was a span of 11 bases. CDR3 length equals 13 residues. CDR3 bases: TGTGCCAGCAGCTTGGGGCAGGCAGAGGGCTACACCTTC. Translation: CASSLGQAEGYTF.

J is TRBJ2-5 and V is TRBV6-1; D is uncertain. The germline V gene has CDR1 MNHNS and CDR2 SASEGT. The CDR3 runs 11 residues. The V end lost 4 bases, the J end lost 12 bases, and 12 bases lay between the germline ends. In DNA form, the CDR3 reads TGTGCCAGCAGTGCTCAGTGGAAAGAGTACTTC. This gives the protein CASSAQWKEYF.

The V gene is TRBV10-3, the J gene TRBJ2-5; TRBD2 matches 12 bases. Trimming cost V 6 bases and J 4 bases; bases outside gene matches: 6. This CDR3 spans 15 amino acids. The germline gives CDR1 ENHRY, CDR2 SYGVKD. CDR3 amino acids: CAISGGLAGRETQYF. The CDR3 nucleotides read TGTGCCATCAGCGGGGGACTAGCGGGTAGAGAGACCCAGTACTTC.

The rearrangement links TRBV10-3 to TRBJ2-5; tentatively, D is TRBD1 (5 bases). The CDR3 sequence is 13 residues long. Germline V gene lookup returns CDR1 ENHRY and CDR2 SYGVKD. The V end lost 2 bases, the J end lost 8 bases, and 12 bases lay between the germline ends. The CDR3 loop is CAISESRQGTQYF. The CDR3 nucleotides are TGTGCCATCAGTGAGAGTCGTCAGGGAACCCAGTACTTC.

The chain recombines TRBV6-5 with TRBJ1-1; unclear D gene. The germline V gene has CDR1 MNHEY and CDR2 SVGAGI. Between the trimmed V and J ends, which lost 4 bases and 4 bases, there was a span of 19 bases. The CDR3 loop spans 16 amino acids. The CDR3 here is CASSSTERWSGTEAFF. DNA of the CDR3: TGTGCCAGCAGTTCAACCGAGCGCTGGTCCGGCACTGAAGCTTTCTTT.

The DNA of the CDR3 is TGCAGCGTTGAGCCAGGGGGGGGGCCAACTACCTACGAGCAGTACTTC. It specifies CSVEPGGGPTTYEQYF. V and J are TRBV29-1 and TRBJ2-7, with D possibly being TRBD1 or TRBD2 (7 bases each). The CDR3 runs to 16 residues. V lost 3 bases and J lost 2, with 20 bases in between. In germline, CDR1 is SQVTM, CDR2 ANQGSEA.

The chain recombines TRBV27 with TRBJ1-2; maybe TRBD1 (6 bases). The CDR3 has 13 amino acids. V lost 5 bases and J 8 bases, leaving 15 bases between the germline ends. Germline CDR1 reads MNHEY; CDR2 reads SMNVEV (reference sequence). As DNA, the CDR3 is TGTGCCAGCAGTAGCACAGGGAGGAGGGGCTACACCTTC. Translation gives CASSSTGRRGYTF.

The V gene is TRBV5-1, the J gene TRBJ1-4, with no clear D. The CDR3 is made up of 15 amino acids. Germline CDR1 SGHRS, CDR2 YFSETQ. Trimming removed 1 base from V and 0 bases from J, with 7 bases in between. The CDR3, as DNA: TGCGCCAGCAGCTTGTTCCAAGCAACTAATGAAAAACTGTTTTTT. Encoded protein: CASSLFQATNEKLFF.

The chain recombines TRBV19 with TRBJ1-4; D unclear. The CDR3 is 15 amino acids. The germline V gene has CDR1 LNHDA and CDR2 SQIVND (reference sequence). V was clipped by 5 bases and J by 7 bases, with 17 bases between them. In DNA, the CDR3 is TGTGCCAGTAGTCCCCCGGGGTGGCGGGGTGAAAAACTGTTTTTT. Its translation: CASSPPGWRGEKLFF.

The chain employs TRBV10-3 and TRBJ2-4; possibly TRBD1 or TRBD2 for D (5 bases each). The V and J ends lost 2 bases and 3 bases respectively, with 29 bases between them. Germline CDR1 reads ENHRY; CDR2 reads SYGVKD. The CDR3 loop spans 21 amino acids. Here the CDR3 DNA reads TGTGCCATCAGTGAGACGTTCCCAGACCCCGGGGCGAGTTTAGGCAAAAACATTCAGTACTTC. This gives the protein CAISETFPDPGASLGKNIQYF.

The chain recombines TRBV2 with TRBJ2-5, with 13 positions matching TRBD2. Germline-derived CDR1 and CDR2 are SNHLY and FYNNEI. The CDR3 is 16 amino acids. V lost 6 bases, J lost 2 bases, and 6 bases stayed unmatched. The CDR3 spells CASSSRLAGGQETQYF. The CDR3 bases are TGTGCCAGCAGCTCAAGACTAGCGGGGGGACAAGAGACCCAGTACTTC.

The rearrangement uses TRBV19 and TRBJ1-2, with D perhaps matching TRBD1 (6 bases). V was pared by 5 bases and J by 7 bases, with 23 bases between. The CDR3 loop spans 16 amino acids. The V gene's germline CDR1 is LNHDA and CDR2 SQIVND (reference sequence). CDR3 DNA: TGTGCCAGTAGTCCCCGCCGGCGGGGGGCAAGAGGTGGCTACACCTTC. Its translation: CASSPRRRGARGGYTF.

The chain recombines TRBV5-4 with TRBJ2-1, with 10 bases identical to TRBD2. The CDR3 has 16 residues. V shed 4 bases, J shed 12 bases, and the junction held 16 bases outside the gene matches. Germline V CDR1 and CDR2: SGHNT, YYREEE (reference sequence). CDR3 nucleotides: TGTGCCAGCAGCCCGGACCCTAGCGGGAGTTCGGTCGGGCAGTTCTTC. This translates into CASSPDPSGSSVGQFF. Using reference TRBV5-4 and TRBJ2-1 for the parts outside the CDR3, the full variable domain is ETGVTQSPTHLIKTRGQQVTLRCSSQSGHNTVSWYQQALGQGPQFIFQYYREEENGRGNFPPRFSGLQFPNYSSELNVNALELDDSALYLCASSPDPSGSSVGQFFGPGTRLTVL.

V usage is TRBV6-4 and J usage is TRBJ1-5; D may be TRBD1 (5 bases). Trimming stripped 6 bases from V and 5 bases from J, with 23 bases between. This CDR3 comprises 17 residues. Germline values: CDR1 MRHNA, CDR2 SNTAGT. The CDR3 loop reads CASRPKSGLGVHQPQHF. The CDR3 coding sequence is TGTGCCAGCAGACCAAAATCAGGCCTGGGGGTCCATCAGCCCCAGCATTTT.

DNA of the CDR3: TGTGCCAGTAGTACCGCTGAAGGTAATACGCAGTATTTT. It specifies CASSTAEGNTQYF. The chain recombines TRBV19 with TRBJ2-3; no firm D call. The CDR3 has 13 amino acids. Deletions cut 4 bases from V and 7 bases from J, with 12 bases between. The germline gives CDR1 LNHDA, CDR2 SQIVND (reference sequence).

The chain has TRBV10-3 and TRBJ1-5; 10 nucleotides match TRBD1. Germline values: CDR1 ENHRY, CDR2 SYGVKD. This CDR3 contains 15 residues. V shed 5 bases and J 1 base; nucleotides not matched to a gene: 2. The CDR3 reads CAISRDRGSNQPQHF. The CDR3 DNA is TGTGCCATCAGTCGGGACAGGGGCAGCAATCAGCCCCAGCATTTT.